The 28 T cell receptor beta chains below were found in one sample sequenced in a study of breast tumors, draining lymph nodes, adjacent tissues. MiXCR, applied by TCRdb to the multiplex PCR reads, yields one record per CDR3 protein. The sample lists about 170,000 distinct CDR3 sequences; 30% to 40% were seen once. Breast cancer patients provided tissue from their axillary draining lymph nodes. The sequenced sample was axillary lymph node tissue. All receptors derive from a female donor with breast cancer. Some clones in this sample may be carry-over from other donors' samples.

This clonotype was seen a handful of times. A much larger clonotype is one base distant, so this may be a read error. The rearrangement uses TRBV6-1 and TRBJ2-3, with D uncertain. Germline V gene data show CDR1 as MNHNS and CDR2 as SASEGT. The CDR3 covers 16 residues. V was pared by 5 bases and J by 0 bases, with 15 bases between. The chain's CDR3 is CASSQTAIPSTDTQYF. The CDR3 nucleotides are TGTGCCAGCAGTCAAACAGCTATTCCTAGCACAGATACGCAGTATTTT.

This clonotype was picked up many times. The rearrangement links TRBV20-1 to TRBJ2-3, with TRBD2 identical over 11 bases. V trimming: 6 bases; J trimming: 0 bases; junction bases outside the gene matches: 11. In germline, CDR1 is DFQATT, CDR2 SNEGSKA (reference sequence). The CDR3 has 17 residues. This CDR3 is CSAPTSGIQFSTDTQYF. The CDR3 coding sequence is TGCAGTGCACCGACTAGCGGGATTCAGTTTAGCACAGATACGCAGTATTTT.

At least ten counts were recorded for this clonotype. The chain recombines TRBV11-2 with TRBJ2-2; D ambiguous. CDR1 is SGHAT and CDR2 is FQNNGV in the germline V gene. Trimming stripped 1 base from V and 7 bases from J, with 4 bases between. The CDR3 length is 12 residues. The CDR3 bases are TGTGCCAGCAGCTTAGTCTACGGGGAGCTGTTTTTT. This gives the protein CASSLVYGELFF.

The chain joins TRBV28 to TRBJ1-2; TRBD1 is a possible D gene (5 bases). The CDR3 is made up of 14 amino acids. Looked up from germline, CDR1 is MDHEN and CDR2 is SYDVKM. Trimming stripped 6 bases from V and 8 bases from J, with 19 bases between. The CDR3 here is CASSQGVPTGGYTF. CDR3 bases: TGTGCCAGCAGCCAAGGGGTGCCTACTGGCGGCTACACCTTC.

The chain is built from TRBV20-1 and TRBJ1-2; TRBD1 agrees at 7 bases. J was trimmed by 8 bases and V by 6 bases; bases with no gene match: 12. There are 13 residues in the CDR3. Germline values: CDR1 DFQATT, CDR2 SNEGSKA (reference sequence). The CDR3 sequence is CSASGWTGIGYTF. Here the CDR3 DNA reads TGCAGTGCCAGCGGCTGGACAGGCATCGGCTACACCTTC.

This clonotype was picked up a small number of times. V usage is TRBV6-2 or TRBV6-3 and J usage is TRBJ2-2, with 9 bases identical to TRBD2. The length of the CDR3 is 18 residues. The V and J ends lost 0 bases and 2 bases, in that order; junction bases with no gene match: 7. CDR1 is MNHEY and CDR2 is SVGEGT in the germline V gene. The CDR3 DNA sequence: TGTGCCAGCAGTTACTCGACCCTAGCGGGACCAAACACCGGGGAGCTGTTTTTT. This gives the protein CASSYSTLAGPNTGELFF.

This clonotype was observed many times. This rearrangement joins TRBV20-1 to TRBJ1-2; perhaps TRBD1 as D (6 bases). CDR3 length equals 13 residues. Germline V gives CDR1 DFQATT, CDR2 SNEGSKA (reference sequence). Trimming left V 5 bases short and J 7 bases short, with 17 bases between. CDR3 bases: TGCAGTGCTCTGAGGGGGACCAGCATTGGCTACACCTTC. Protein: CSALRGTSIGYTF.

The table lists this clonotype with many counts. The rearrangement links TRBV5-1 to TRBJ2-1; maybe TRBD2 (5 bases). Germline-derived CDR1 and CDR2 are SGHRS and YFSETQ. V lost 0 bases, J lost 6 bases, and 19 bases lay in between. This CDR3 has 17 residues. CDR3 sequence (DNA): TGCGCCAGCAGCTTGGATGGCAGACCGAACGGACTCAATGAGCAGTTCTTC. Translation: CASSLDGRPNGLNEQFF.

Ten or more counts support this clonotype. This may be a read error, as it is one base from a much larger clone. The chain carries TRBV20-1 and TRBJ1-5; no clear D gene. Germline CDR1 reads DFQATT; CDR2 reads SNEGSKA (reference sequence). The CDR3 is 14 amino acids. CDR3 sequence: CSSTTVGGNPPQHF. The CDR3 nucleotides are TGCAGTTCGACTACGGTGGGTGGCAATCCGCCCCAGCATTTT.

This clonotype was picked up many times. V usage is TRBV7-9 and J usage is TRBJ1-5; D call uncertain. CDR1 SEHNR and CDR2 FQNEAQ come from the germline V gene (reference sequence). V was pared by 5 bases and J by 5 bases, with 13 bases between. The CDR3 covers 14 residues. DNA of the CDR3: TGTGCCAGCAGCCGGGGAGGGCAATATCAGCCCCAGCATTTT. It is translated as CASSRGGQYQPQHF.

This clonotype has more than one count but fewer than ten. A much more abundant neighbour one base away suggests this may be a read error. This chain uses TRBV6-5 with TRBJ2-7; the D is unclear. V lost 2 bases, J lost 2 bases, and 7 bases lay in between. The germline gives CDR1 MNHEY, CDR2 SVGAGI. This CDR3 is built from 13 residues. The CDR3 loop reads CASSYRTAYEQYF. In DNA, the CDR3 is TGTGCCAGCAGTTACAGGACCGCCTACGAGCAGTACTTC.

This clonotype appeared many times. V and J are TRBV30 and TRBJ2-7; D uncertain. The CDR3 loop spans 12 amino acids. V lost 3 bases to trimming and J lost 0 bases, with 6 bases between them. Germline V lookup: CDR1 GTSNPN, CDR2 SVGIG (reference sequence). CDR3 residues: CAWRADSYEQYF. CDR3 coding DNA: TGTGCCTGGAGGGCAGACTCCTACGAGCAGTACTTC.

This clonotype appeared many times. J is TRBJ2-3 and V is TRBV9; 9 bases line up with TRBD2. The CDR3 covers 15 residues. Germline V lookup: CDR1 SGDLS, CDR2 YYNGEE. Germline trimming cut 0 bases from V and 4 bases from J; bases unmatched to any gene: 3. Written as DNA, the CDR3 is TGTGCCAGCAGCGTAGTTGGCGGGGGGGCAGATACGCAGTATTTT. Translation: CASSVVGGGADTQYF. Variable domain in full (rest from reference TRBV9 and TRBJ2-3): DSGVTQTPKHLITATGQRVTLRCSPRSGDLSVYWYQQSLDQGLQFLIQYYNGEERAKGNILERFSAQQFPDLHSELNLSSLELGDSALYFCASSVVGGGADTQYFGPGTRLTVL.

This sequence joins TRBV7-3 and TRBJ1-1; no reliable D call. CDR1 is SGHTA, CDR2 FQGTGA, per germline. The length of the CDR3 is 14 residues. Trimming removed 5 bases at V and 1 base at J, with 11 bases between. The chain's CDR3 is CASSQKVGNTEAFF. The CDR3, as DNA: TGTGCCAGCAGCCAAAAGGTGGGGAACACTGAAGCTTTCTTT.

Worth noting for this clonotype: The germline gene is not matched at one end of the junction; a read error may be the cause. This chain joins TRBV7-3 and TRBJ1-1; tentative D call: TRBD1 (5 bases). The germline CDR1 and CDR2 sequences are SGHTA and FQGTGA. This CDR3 has 16 amino acids. As DNA, the CDR3 is TGTGCCAGCAGCCCCTTCGGGCGCGGGGGTCGAACTGAACCTTTCTTT. It is translated as CASSPFGRGGRTEPFF.

The V gene is TRBV14, the J gene TRBJ2-5; possible D gene TRBD1, 5 bases. The CDR3 loop spans 17 amino acids. CDR1 and CDR2 from the germline V gene are SGHDN and FVKESK. Trimming removed 1 base from V and 2 bases from J, with 17 bases in between. In DNA form, the CDR3 reads TGTGCCAGCAGCCAAGCAGGTGTGGTGACAGCTCAAGAGACCCAGTACTTC. Amino acids: CASSQAGVVTAQETQYF.

This clonotype was found many times. The gene calls are TRBV6-4 and TRBJ2-2, with D perhaps TRBD1 or TRBD2 (5 bases each). Per the germline V gene, CDR1 is MRHNA and CDR2 is SNTAGT. Trimming pared 3 bases from V and 5 bases from J, leaving 13 bases between. The CDR3 covers 15 residues. The CDR3 sequence: CASSDSTEGTGELFF. The CDR3 region has the DNA TGTGCCAGCAGTGATTCCACTGAGGGGACCGGGGAGCTGTTTTTT.

This clonotype was recorded a few times. This rearrangement joins TRBV11-2 to TRBJ1-1, with 7 positions matching TRBD1. Germline CDR1 reads SGHAT; CDR2 reads FQNNGV. With 5 bases clipped from V and 2 bases from J, the junction kept 11 bases outside the gene matches. This CDR3 region has 16 residues. The CDR3: CASSVPIGTANTEAFF. CDR3 sequence (DNA): TGTGCCAGCAGCGTCCCAATTGGGACAGCAAACACTGAAGCTTTCTTT.

The J gene is TRBJ2-2, the V gene TRBV7-3; 9 bases align to TRBD2. Germline CDR1 and CDR2: SGHTA and FQGTGA. The V gene end was trimmed by 1 base and the J gene end by 6 bases; junction bases not matched to a gene: 15. The CDR3 loop spans 19 amino acids. As DNA, the CDR3 is TGTGCCAGCAGCTTAAAAGCCTCTAGCGGGGCCTCGGGCCCCGGGGAGCTGTTTTTT. Residues: CASSLKASSGASGPGELFF.

This clonotype appeared many times. The chain is built from TRBV29-1 and TRBJ2-3, with D maybe TRBD2 (6 bases). This CDR3 contains 14 residues. Germline V gene sequence: CDR1 SQVTM, CDR2 ANQGSEA. The V end was cut by 4 bases, the J end by 2 bases, with 13 bases between. The CDR3 loop reads CSVVLSGLTDTQYF. The CDR3 DNA follows: TGCAGCGTTGTCCTTAGCGGACTCACAGATACGCAGTATTTT.

This clonotype was counted only a few times. This may be a read error: a much more frequent sequence differs by one nucleotide. The chain uses TRBV19 and TRBJ2-7, with D tentatively TRBD1 (7 bases). CDR1 and CDR2 from the germline V gene are LNHDA and SQIVND (reference sequence). The CDR3 has 17 amino acids. The CDR3 region is CASSIYPGGRSSYEQSF. DNA for the CDR3: TGTGCCAGTAGTATATACCCAGGGGGGAGAAGCTCCTACGAGCAGTCCTTC.

This clonotype was found many times. V and J are TRBV11-2 and TRBJ2-7; D unresolved. Trimming removed 1 base from V and 3 bases from J, with 13 bases in between. Germline V gene lookup returns CDR1 SGHAT and CDR2 FQNNGV. The CDR3 runs 15 residues. The CDR3, as DNA: TGTGCCAGCAGCTTAGTGGACGGTTTATACTACGAGCAGTACTTC. Protein: CASSLVDGLYYEQYF.

There are many counts of this clonotype. Written as DNA, the CDR3 is TGTGCCACCAGGGGTTCTGGAAACACCATATATTTT. The encoded protein is CATRGSGNTIYF. The V and J genes are TRBV6-5 and TRBJ1-3, with D maybe TRBD1 (6 bases). V lost 10 bases and J 1 base, leaving 8 bases between the germline ends. The CDR3 has 12 amino acids. Looked up from germline, CDR1 is MNHEY and CDR2 is SVGAGI.

This clonotype was recorded only once. The chain carries TRBV7-9 and TRBJ1-2, with D uncertain. This CDR3 has 15 residues. V lost 3 bases to trimming and J lost 3 bases, with 14 bases between them. Germline CDR1 and CDR2: SEHNR and FQNEAQ (reference sequence). The CDR3 protein is CASSFRRSYDYGYTF. The DNA for the CDR3 is TGTGCCAGCAGCTTTCGACGGTCATACGACTATGGCTACACCTTC. Combining the CDR3 with reference TRBV7-9 and TRBJ1-2 gives the whole variable domain DTGVSQNPRHKITKRGQNVTFRCDPISEHNRLYWYRQTLGQGPEFLTYFQNEAQLEKSRLLSDRFSAERPKGSFSTLEIQRTEQGDSAMYLCASSFRRSYDYGYTFGSGTRLTVV.

A note on this clonotype: A much larger clone differs by one base, so this may be a read error. V and J are TRBV14 and TRBJ2-1; D may be TRBD2 (5 bases). The germline V gene has CDR1 SGHDN and CDR2 FVKESK. The CDR3 consists of 15 residues. CDR3 loop: CASSQGGSGYNEPFF. The CDR3 nucleotides read TGTGCCAGCAGCCAAGGAGGGTCCGGCTACAATGAGCCGTTCTTC.

The chain is built from TRBV3-1 and TRBJ2-4, with 7 positions matching TRBD2. V shed 1 base and J 7 bases; nucleotides not matched to a gene: 4. The CDR3 loop spans 14 amino acids. Germline assignment: CDR1 LGHDT and CDR2 YNNKEL (reference sequence). The CDR3 loop is CASSQAGGINIQYF. CDR3 nucleotides: TGTGCCAGCAGCCAAGCGGGGGGTATCAACATTCAGTACTTC. The full variable domain, in which reference TRBV3-1 and TRBJ2-4 provide the parts outside the CDR3, is DTAVSQTPKYLVTQMGNDKSIKCEQNLGHDTMYWYKQDSKKFLKIMFSYNNKELIINETVPNRFSPKSPDKAHLNLHINSLELGDSAVYFCASSQAGGINIQYFGAGTRLSVL.

This clonotype has ten or more counts. The chain employs TRBV20-1 and TRBJ1-6, with a possible D match to TRBD1 (6 bases). Per the germline V gene, CDR1 is DFQATT and CDR2 is SNEGSKA (reference sequence). The CDR3 runs 14 residues. Trimming shortened V by 3 bases and J by 7 bases, and 13 bases separated the two germline ends. The CDR3 spells CSARDTGWNSPLHF. The CDR3 DNA sequence: TGCAGTGCTAGGGACACAGGGTGGAATTCACCCCTCCACTTT.

This clonotype was counted at least ten times. The chain has TRBV5-1 and TRBJ2-2; possibly TRBD2 for D (6 bases). The V end was cut by 0 bases, the J end by 0 bases, with 9 bases between. CDR1 and CDR2 (germline): SGHRS, YFSETQ. The CDR3 extends over 16 amino acids. The CDR3 bases are TGCGCCAGCAGCTTGGGGGCGGGGTCGAACACCGGGGAGCTGTTTTTT. This gives the protein CASSLGAGSNTGELFF.